Listed here is a single TCR beta chain. What it binds is unknown. A junction boundary mismatches the germline segment, possibly from a read error. The primer mix had 60 Vbeta and 13 Jbeta primers. Sequencing was performed with immunoSEQ multiplex PCR; in TCRdb, only in-frame clones are kept and a portion is missing. The table includes about 190,000 clones, roughly 80% detected once. Looked up from germline, CDR1 is SGHNT and CDR2 is YYREEE (reference sequence). This CDR3 is built from 15 residues. The data derive from a study of cytomegalovirus exposure and HLA in healthy donors. Points from the study as a whole: Other equally common chains were less clonally expanded than HLA-associated TCR beta chains, a later analysis showed.

The sequenced sample consisted of PBMCs. J is TRBJ1-2 and V is TRBV5-4, with 7 bases fitting TRBD1. This sequence was found in a woman younger than 45 in good health and CMV-seropositive. The CDR3 here is CASSVEGALGYGYTF. The CDR3 DNA reads TGTGCCAGCAGCGTAGAGGGGGCTTTGGGCTATGGTTACACCTTC.